This T cell receptor (beta chain) stems from a study of CD8+ T cells in alopecia areata. Study outcomes and limitations: Lesional scalp displayed greater clonality than normal scalp, most notably in alopecia totalis/universalis. Sequencing of scalp samples also captures resident alphabeta T cells of normal skin.

The germline V gene encodes CDR1 MNHEY and CDR2 SMNVEV (reference sequence). The CDR3 has 13 amino acids. V gave up 4 bases and J gave up 6 bases, with 13 bases separating them. cDNA reverse transcribed from extracted RNA served as the sequencing template. TCRdb's table, derived via immunoSEQ multiplex PCR, lists solely in-frame clones and lacks some. The profile covers 90,000 to 120,000 clones, with about 50% appearing a single time and 23% taken by the ten largest. Turning to this clone: The antigen remains undetermined.

Material: NKG2D-low CD8+ T cells sorted from blood. This TCR derives from a human donor with alopecia areata. This chain uses TRBV27 with TRBJ2-7; possible D gene TRBD2, 6 bases. The CDR3, as DNA: TGTGCCAGCAGTTACGGGGGTCTGATCGAGCAGTACTTC. Translating gives CASSYGGLIEQYF.